This T cell receptor beta chain was obtained from a study of T cell changes during pregnancy in multiple sclerosis. In germline, CDR1 is SGHRS, CDR2 YFSETQ. Trimming stripped 8 bases from V and 5 bases from J, with 25 bases between. The CDR3 length is 17 residues. Sequencing was performed with immunoSEQ multiplex PCR; in TCRdb, only in-frame clones are kept and a portion is missing. The sample holds roughly 99,000 clones; around 90% are singletons and the top ten take about 2.3%. The chain has TRBV5-1 and TRBJ2-2; weak D call: TRBD1 (5 bases). The TCR was taken from a female donor in good health, enrolled as a control in a pregnancy study. Sequencing used peripheral blood, obtained after pregnancy. In nucleotides, the CDR3 is TGCGCCAGTGGGGCTCTCTTTGTGGCCGAAACGACCGGGGAGCTGTTTTTT. This sequence encodes CASGALFVAETTGELFF. The full variable domain, in which reference TRBV5-1 and TRBJ2-2 provide the parts outside the CDR3, is KAGVTQTPRYLIKTRGQQVTLSCSPISGHRSVSWYQQTPGQGLQFLFEYFSETQRNKGNFPGRFSGRQFSNSRSEMNVSTLELGDSALYLCASGALFVAETTGELFFGEGSRLTVL.